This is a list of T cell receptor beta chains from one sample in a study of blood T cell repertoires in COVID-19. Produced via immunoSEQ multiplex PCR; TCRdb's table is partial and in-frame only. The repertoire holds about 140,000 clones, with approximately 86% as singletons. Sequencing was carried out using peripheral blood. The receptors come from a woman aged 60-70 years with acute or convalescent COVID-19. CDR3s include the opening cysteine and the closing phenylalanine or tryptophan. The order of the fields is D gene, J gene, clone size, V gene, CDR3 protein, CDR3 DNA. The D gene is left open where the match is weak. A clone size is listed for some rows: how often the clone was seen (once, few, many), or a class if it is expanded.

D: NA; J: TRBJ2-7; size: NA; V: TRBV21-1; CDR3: CASFKETSDYEQYF; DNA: TGTGCCAGCTTCAAGGAGACTAGCGACTACGAGCAGTACTTC
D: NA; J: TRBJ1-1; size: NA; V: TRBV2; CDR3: CASSAGESEAFF; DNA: TGTGCCAGCAGTGCCGGGGAAAGTGAAGCTTTCTTT
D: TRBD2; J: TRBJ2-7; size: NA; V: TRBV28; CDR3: CASSPILAGGSYEQYF; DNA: TGTGCCAGCAGCCCCATCCTAGCGGGGGGCTCCTACGAGCAGTACTTC
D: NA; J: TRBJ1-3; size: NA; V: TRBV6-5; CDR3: CASSYTERGGNTIYF; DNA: TGTGCCAGCAGTTACACCGAAAGGGGCGGAAACACCATATATTTT
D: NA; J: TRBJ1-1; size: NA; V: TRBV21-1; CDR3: CASSKEEKRRRHLKPGTEAFF; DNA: TGTGCCAGCAGCAAAGAGGAGAAAAGACGCCGGCACCTGAAACCGGGCACTGAAGCTTTCTTT
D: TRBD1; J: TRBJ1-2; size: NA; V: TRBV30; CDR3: CARDRDYGYTF; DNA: TGTGCCCGGGACAGGGACTATGGCTACACCTTC
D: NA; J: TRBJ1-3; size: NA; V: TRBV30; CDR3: CAWSVHRNTIYF; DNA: TGTGCCTGGAGTGTACATAGAAACACCATATATTTT
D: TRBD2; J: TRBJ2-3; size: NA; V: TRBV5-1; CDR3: CASSLGLDPSTDTQYF; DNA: TGCGCCAGCAGCTTAGGACTAGACCCTAGCACAGATACGCAGTATTTT
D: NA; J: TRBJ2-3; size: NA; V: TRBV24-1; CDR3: CATSDFSGGTDTQYF; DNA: TGTGCCACCAGTGATTTCTCAGGGGGCACAGATACGCAGTATTTT
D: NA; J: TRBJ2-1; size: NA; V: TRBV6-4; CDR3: CASSRDSRPYNEQFF; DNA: TGTGCCAGCAGTCGGGACTCCCGCCCCTACAATGAGCAGTTCTTC
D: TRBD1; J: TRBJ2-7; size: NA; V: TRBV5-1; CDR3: CASSPRTGDYEQYF; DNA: TGCGCCAGCAGCCCCCGGACAGGGGACTACGAGCAGTACTTC
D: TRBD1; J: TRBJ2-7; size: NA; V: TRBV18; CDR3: CASSLDRARYEQYF; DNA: TGTGCCAGCTCACTGGACAGGGCTCGGTACGAGCAGTACTTC
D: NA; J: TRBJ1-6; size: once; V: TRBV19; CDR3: CASSTRDKGNSPLHF; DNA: TGTGCCAGTAGTACTAGGGACAAGGGAAATTCACCCCTCCACTTT
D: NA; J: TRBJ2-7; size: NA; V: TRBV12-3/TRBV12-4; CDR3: CASSLDSFYEQYF; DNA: TGTGCCAGCAGCCTTGACAGTTTTTACGAGCAGTACTTC
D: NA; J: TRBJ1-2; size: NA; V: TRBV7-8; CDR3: CASSRGRGDYGYTF; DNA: TGTGCCAGCAGCCGGGGCCGGGGAGACTATGGCTACACCTTC
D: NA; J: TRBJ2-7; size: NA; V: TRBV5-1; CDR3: CASSYDSPSYEQYF; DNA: TGCGCCAGCTCTTACGACAGTCCCTCCTACGAGCAGTACTTC
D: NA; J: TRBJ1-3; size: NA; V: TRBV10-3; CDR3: CAISAGVAGNTIYF; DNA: TGTGCCATCAGTGCAGGGGTCGCGGGAAACACCATATATTTT
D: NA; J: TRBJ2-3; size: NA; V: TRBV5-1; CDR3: CATTSRGGADTQYF; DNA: TGCGCCACCACGTCACGTGGGGGCGCAGATACGCAGTATTTT
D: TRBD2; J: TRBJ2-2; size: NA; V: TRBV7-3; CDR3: CASSLTRGSGELFF; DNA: TGTGCCAGCAGCTTAACGCGGGGGTCCGGGGAGCTGTTTTTT
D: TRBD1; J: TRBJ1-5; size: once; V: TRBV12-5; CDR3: CASGPDRVSNQPQHF; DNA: TGTGCTAGTGGTCCTGACAGGGTCAGCAATCAGCCCCAGCATTTT
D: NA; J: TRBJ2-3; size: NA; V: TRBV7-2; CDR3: CASSFVSGGRSRRDTQYF; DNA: TGTGCCAGCAGCTTTGTGTCGGGGGGCAGAAGCCGGCGGGATACGCAGTATTTT
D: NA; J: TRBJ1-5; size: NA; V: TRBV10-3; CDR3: CATWKGSGDQPQHF; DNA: TGTGCCACGTGGAAGGGGTCAGGGGATCAGCCCCAGCATTTT
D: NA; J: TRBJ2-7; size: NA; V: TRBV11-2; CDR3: CASSSSGVYSYEQYF; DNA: TGTGCCAGCAGCTCATCGGGGGTTTACTCCTACGAGCAGTACTTC
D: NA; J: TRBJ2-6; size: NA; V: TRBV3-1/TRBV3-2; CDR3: CASSQEGHDSGANVLTF; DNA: TGTGCCAGCAGCCAAGAGGGCCACGACTCTGGGGCCAACGTCCTGACTTTC
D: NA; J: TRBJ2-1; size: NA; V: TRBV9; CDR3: CASSGWRGGSYNEQFF; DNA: TGTGCCAGCAGCGGGTGGCGGGGAGGCTCCTACAATGAGCAGTTCTTC
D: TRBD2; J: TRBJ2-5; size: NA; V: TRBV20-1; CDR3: CSASGAGGTQETQYF; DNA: TGCAGTGCTAGTGGAGCGGGGGGGACCCAAGAGACCCAGTACTTC
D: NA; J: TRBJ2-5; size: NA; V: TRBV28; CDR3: CASRSSGETQYF; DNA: TGTGCCAGCAGATCATCGGGGGAGACCCAGTACTTC
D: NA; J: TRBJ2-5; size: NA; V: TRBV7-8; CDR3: CASSLGPGETQYF; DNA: TGTGCCAGCAGCTTAGGCCCCGGAGAGACCCAGTACTTC
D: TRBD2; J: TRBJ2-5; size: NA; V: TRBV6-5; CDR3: CASRGTSGSGETQYF; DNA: TGTGCCAGCAGGGGGACTAGCGGGAGTGGGGAGACCCAGTACTTC
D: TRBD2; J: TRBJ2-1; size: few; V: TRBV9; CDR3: CASSTSGGTYNEQFF; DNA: TGTGCCAGCAGCACCAGCGGGGGGACCTACAATGAGCAGTTCTTC
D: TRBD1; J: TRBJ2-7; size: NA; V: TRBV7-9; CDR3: CASSSLGQGSYEQYF; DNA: TGTGCCAGCAGCTCGCTTGGACAGGGCTCCTACGAGCAGTACTTC
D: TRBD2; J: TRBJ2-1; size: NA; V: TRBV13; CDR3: CASSLDGLAGGRGNEQFF; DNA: TGTGCCAGCAGCTTAGATGGACTAGCGGGGGGGCGAGGCAATGAGCAGTTCTTC
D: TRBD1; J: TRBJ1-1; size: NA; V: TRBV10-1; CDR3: CASSEYVRGNGEAFF; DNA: TGCGCCAGCAGTGAGTACGTCAGGGGGAATGGTGAAGCTTTCTTT
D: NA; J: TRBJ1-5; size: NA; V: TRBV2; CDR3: CASSIRGGFQPQHF; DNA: TGTGCCAGCAGTATAAGAGGGGGATTTCAGCCCCAGCATTTT
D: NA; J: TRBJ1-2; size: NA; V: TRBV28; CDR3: CASRPGGQLYGYTF; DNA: TGTGCCAGCAGGCCCGGCGGACAGCTCTATGGCTACACCTTC
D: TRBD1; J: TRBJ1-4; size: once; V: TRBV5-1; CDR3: CASSWGDRANEKLFF; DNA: TGCGCCAGCAGCTGGGGGGACAGGGCCAATGAAAAACTGTTTTTT
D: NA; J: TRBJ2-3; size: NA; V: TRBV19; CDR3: CASRSPALAPSTDTQYF; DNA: TGTGCCAGTAGATCCCCGGCCCTAGCGCCTAGCACAGATACGCAGTATTTT
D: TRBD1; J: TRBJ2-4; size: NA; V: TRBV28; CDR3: CASRPTGPGIQYF; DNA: TGTGCCAGCAGACCGACAGGGCCAGGCATTCAGTACTTC
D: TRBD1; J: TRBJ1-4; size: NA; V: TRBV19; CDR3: CASSPRTGGLSAPNEKLFF; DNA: TGTGCCAGTAGTCCGAGGACAGGGGGACTAAGCGCTCCAAATGAAAAACTGTTTTTT
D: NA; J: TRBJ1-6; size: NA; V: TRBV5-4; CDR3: CASSSDRSYSPLHF; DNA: TGTGCCAGCAGCTCCGACAGGTCCTATTCACCCCTCCACTTT
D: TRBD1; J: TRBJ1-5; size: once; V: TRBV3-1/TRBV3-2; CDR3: CASSQGTGYNQPQHF; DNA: TGTGCCAGCAGCCAAGGGACAGGCTACAATCAGCCCCAGCATTTT
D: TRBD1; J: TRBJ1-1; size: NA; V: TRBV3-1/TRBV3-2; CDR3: CASSRDRGPNTEAFF; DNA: TGTGCCAGCAGCAGGGACAGGGGGCCGAACACTGAAGCTTTCTTT
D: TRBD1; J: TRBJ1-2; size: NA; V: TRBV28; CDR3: CATDRGRGYGYTF; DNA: TGTGCCACCGACAGGGGTCGGGGCTATGGCTACACCTTC
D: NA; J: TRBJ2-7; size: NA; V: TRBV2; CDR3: CASSGQGPGEQYF; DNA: TGTGCCAGCAGTGGTCAGGGTCCTGGCGAGCAGTACTTC
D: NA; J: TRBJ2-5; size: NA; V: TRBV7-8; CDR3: CASSLVAVQETQYF; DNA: TGTGCCAGCAGCTTAGTGGCAGTCCAAGAGACCCAGTACTTC